The 27 T cell receptor beta chains below were found in one sample sequenced in a study of blood T cell repertoires in COVID-19. Assay used: immunoSEQ multiplex PCR; TCRdb lists only in-frame clones, some missing. The sample contains 200,000 or so clones, over 75% of which appear only once. The sequenced sample was PBMCs or T cells enriched from blood (not recorded which). These receptors were taken from a woman aged 40 to 49 with acute COVID-19.

In DNA, the CDR3 is TGTGCCAGCAGCCCGACTGGATCCTTTAGGGAGACCCAGTACTTC. Its protein is CASSPTGSFRETQYF. V and J are TRBV7-9 and TRBJ2-5; D gene ambiguous. Germline lookup yields CDR1 SEHNR and CDR2 FQNEAQ (reference sequence). Trimming left V 5 bases short and J 5 bases short, with 18 bases between. The CDR3 runs 15 residues.

The gene calls are TRBV7-9 and TRBJ2-3; D is perhaps TRBD2 (6 bases). V lost 3 bases, J lost 0 bases, and 7 bases lay in between. Germline V lookup: CDR1 SEHNR, CDR2 FQNEAQ (reference sequence). The CDR3 is 14 residues long. CDR3 protein: CASSFGGSTDTQYF. DNA for the CDR3: TGTGCCAGCAGCTTCGGGGGTAGCACAGATACGCAGTATTTT. Looking up the rest from reference TRBV7-9 and TRBJ2-3 gives the full variable domain: DTGVSQNPRHKITKRGQNVTFRCDPISEHNRLYWYRQTLGQGPEFLTYFQNEAQLEKSRLLSDRFSAERPKGSFSTLEIQRTEQGDSAMYLCASSFGGSTDTQYFGPGTRLTVL.

This chain uses TRBV7-2 with TRBJ2-3; 9 bases are a match to TRBD2. The ends lost 5 bases at V and 0 bases at J; junction bases unmatched: 9. From germline, CDR1 is SGHTA and CDR2 FQGNSA. CDR3 length equals 17 residues. This CDR3 reads CASSVRTSAASTDTQYF. Here the CDR3 DNA reads TGTGCCAGCAGCGTAAGGACTAGCGCCGCTAGCACAGATACGCAGTATTTT.

The chain links TRBV30 to TRBJ1-3; no reliable D call. CDR1 is GTSNPN, CDR2 SVGIG, per germline (reference sequence). With 2 bases removed from V and 2 bases from J, the gap between germline ends came to 16 bases. The CDR3 runs to 16 residues. Written as DNA, the CDR3 is TGTGCCTGGAGTCGAAACGGCGGGGTACCTGGAAACACCATATATTTT. Amino acid sequence: CAWSRNGGVPGNTIYF.

This rearrangement joins TRBV19 to TRBJ1-6; D remains ambiguous. CDR3 length: 16 amino acids. Trimming cost V 3 bases and J 6 bases, with 15 bases left between them. Germline V gene sequence: CDR1 LNHDA, CDR2 SQIVND (reference sequence). The CDR3 sequence: CASSINRDWSNSPLHF. DNA of the CDR3: TGTGCCAGTAGTATCAACCGGGATTGGTCTAATTCACCCCTCCACTTT.

The sample holds a few counts of this clone. Other DNA sequences in this specimen translate into the identical CDR3. The chain employs TRBV3-1 (or the pseudogene TRBV3-2) and TRBJ1-5; 8 positions agree with TRBD1. V lost 4 bases to trimming and J lost 2 bases; unmatched junction nucleotides: 4. The CDR3 has 15 residues. Germline CDR1 is LGHDT and CDR2 is YNNKEL (reference sequence). This CDR3 is CASSLATGGNQPQHF. The CDR3, as DNA: TGTGCCAGCAGCCTCGCGACAGGGGGCAATCAGCCCCAGCATTTT.

V is TRBV5-1 and J is TRBJ2-7, with 8 positions matching TRBD2. CDR3 size: 17 residues. Per germline, CDR1 SGHRS and CDR2 YFSETQ. Trimming removed 2 bases from V and 4 bases from J; junction bases left unmatched: 14. The chain's CDR3 is CASSFGRISGAAYEQYF. DNA of the CDR3: TGCGCCAGCAGCTTCGGCCGCATTAGCGGGGCCGCATACGAGCAGTACTTC.

The sample holds one count of this clone. The rearrangement joins TRBV27 to TRBJ1-1; possible D gene TRBD1, 6 bases. Trimming left V 3 bases short and J 3 bases short, with 8 bases between. CDR1 is MNHEY, CDR2 SMNVEV, per germline (reference sequence). The CDR3 is 13 residues long. The chain's CDR3 is CASSFAGDTEAFF. The CDR3 region has the DNA TGTGCCAGCAGTTTTGCAGGGGACACTGAAGCTTTCTTT.

The chain employs TRBV10-3 and TRBJ2-7; unclear D gene. Trimming removed 3 bases from V and 0 bases from J, with 12 bases in between. The CDR3 is 15 amino acids. Germline CDR1 is ENHRY and CDR2 is SYGVKD. The CDR3 loop is CAISDRTQSSYEQYF. DNA of the CDR3: TGTGCCATCAGTGATAGAACACAGAGCTCCTACGAGCAGTACTTC.

The chain couples TRBV6-5 to TRBJ2-5, with a tentative D call TRBD1 (6 bases). V lost 7 bases to trimming and J lost 0 bases, with 15 bases between them. This CDR3 comprises 15 residues. Germline V gene data show CDR1 as MNHEY and CDR2 as SVGAGI. The CDR3 region is CASKMGQGYQETQYF. The CDR3 nucleotides read TGTGCCAGCAAAATGGGGCAGGGGTACCAAGAGACCCAGTACTTC.

This clone was observed a single time. V gene TRBV15 combines with J gene TRBJ1-5; maybe TRBD1 (5 bases). Germline CDR1 is LNHNV and CDR2 is YYDKDF (reference sequence). The CDR3 loop spans 16 amino acids. V was trimmed by 4 bases and J by 2 bases, leaving 15 bases between them. CDR3 sequence reads: CATSNLRGVGNQPQHF. The CDR3 DNA sequence: TGTGCCACCAGCAATCTACGGGGGGTAGGCAATCAGCCCCAGCATTTT.

The chain is built from TRBV12-3 or TRBV12-4 and TRBJ2-1; no clear D gene. V was shortened by 6 bases and J by 7 bases, with 7 bases between the two germline ends. The CDR3 totals 11 residues. CDR3 residues: CASSSRNEQFF. The CDR3 nucleotides are TGTGCCAGCAGCTCCAGGAATGAGCAGTTCTTC.

This clone was seen just once. The chain employs TRBV7-2 and TRBJ2-1, with 11 bases that match TRBD2. The CDR3 totals 16 residues. The V gene's germline CDR1 is SGHTA and CDR2 FQGNSA. The V and J ends lost 6 bases and 3 bases, in that order; junction bases with no gene match: 7. In DNA, the CDR3 is TGTGCCAGCAGACAGACGGGACTAGCGGACTACAATGAGCAGTTCTTC. It encodes CASRQTGLADYNEQFF.

The genes are TRBV28 and TRBJ1-5, with D possibly TRBD1 on 6 matching bases. Germline CDR1 is MDHEN and CDR2 is SYDVKM. V lost 4 bases and J lost 5, with 15 bases in between. The CDR3 spans 15 residues. This chain's CDR3 is CASSSTGKGYQPQHF. In DNA, the CDR3 is TGTGCCAGCAGTTCAACAGGGAAAGGGTATCAGCCCCAGCATTTT.

The chain is built from TRBV18 and TRBJ1-5, with 7 nucleotides matching TRBD1. J gave up 6 bases and V 3 bases, and 5 bases lay outside the gene matches. Germline V lookup: CDR1 KGHSH, CDR2 LQKENI. This CDR3 has 14 amino acids. The CDR3 DNA reads as TGTGCCAGCTCACCTAACAGGGGTGGTCAGCCCCAGCATTTT. It is translated as CASSPNRGGQPQHF.

The chain employs TRBV5-1 and TRBJ2-7; 9 bases are a match to TRBD1. Germline-derived CDR1 and CDR2 are SGHRS and YFSETQ. This CDR3 comprises 15 residues. The ends lost 4 bases at V and 4 bases at J; junction bases unmatched: 9. This CDR3 reads CASSTPGQGTYEQYF. The CDR3 bases are TGCGCCAGCAGCACCCCGGGACAGGGCACATACGAGCAGTACTTC.

The V and J genes are TRBV7-6 and TRBJ2-3; D is undetermined. The CDR3 spans 15 residues. The V gene's germline CDR1 is SGHVS and CDR2 FNYEAQ. Trimming pared 3 bases from V and 2 bases from J, leaving 12 bases between. CDR3 amino acids: CASSFRPSYTDTQYF. CDR3 DNA sequence: TGTGCCAGCAGCTTTCGCCCCAGTTACACAGATACGCAGTATTTT.

DNA for the CDR3: TGTGCCAGCAGTGAACTCAGGGGCCGTAGCACTGAAGCTTTCTTT. Translating it yields CASSELRGRSTEAFF. V and J are TRBV2 and TRBJ1-1; D possibly corresponds to TRBD1 (6 bases). Germline lookup yields CDR1 SNHLY and CDR2 FYNNEI. The CDR3 is 15 amino acids. Trimming removed 2 bases at V and 4 bases at J, with 14 bases between. Full variable domain (outside the CDR3, taken from reference TRBV2 and TRBJ1-1): EPEVTQTPSHQVTQMGQEVILRCVPISNHLYFYWYRQILGQKVEFLVSFYNNEISEKSEIFDDQFSVERPDGSNFTLKIRSTKLEDSAMYFCASSELRGRSTEAFFGQGTRLTVV.

The J gene is TRBJ2-1, the V gene TRBV9; D is possibly TRBD1 (5 bases). CDR3 size: 16 residues. From germline, CDR1 is SGDLS and CDR2 YYNGEE. Deletions cut 0 bases from V and 0 bases from J, with 10 bases between. DNA for the CDR3: TGTGCCAGCAGCGTAGCAGGGCCGAGCTCCTACAATGAGCAGTTCTTC. Its translation is CASSVAGPSSYNEQFF. Drawing the rest from reference TRBV9 and TRBJ2-1, the complete variable domain is DSGVTQTPKHLITATGQRVTLRCSPRSGDLSVYWYQQSLDQGLQFLIQYYNGEERAKGNILERFSAQQFPDLHSELNLSSLELGDSALYFCASSVAGPSSYNEQFFGPGTRLTVL.

The genes are TRBV9 and TRBJ1-3; D is undetermined. The CDR3 contains 15 residues. Trimming took 0 bases from V and 4 from J, leaving 11 bases between them. Germline V lookup: CDR1 SGDLS, CDR2 YYNGEE. CDR3 nucleotide sequence: TGTGCCAGCAGCGTAGGGCAGGCAAACGGAAACACCATATATTTT. Its protein is CASSVGQANGNTIYF.

This chain links TRBV5-1 with TRBJ1-5, with D possibly being TRBD1 (5 bases). Trimming pared 4 bases from V and 7 bases from J, leaving 15 bases between. From germline, CDR1 is SGHRS and CDR2 YFSETQ. This CDR3 comprises 14 residues. In DNA form, the CDR3 reads TGCGCCAGCAGCCGCGACCTGGGGGGACAGCCCCAGCATTTT. It encodes CASSRDLGGQPQHF.

This clone was recorded only once. The J gene is TRBJ2-3, the V gene TRBV3-1 (or the pseudogene TRBV3-2); D is ambiguous. The V end lost 3 bases, the J end lost 1 base, and 5 bases lay between the germline ends. This CDR3 has 13 residues. The V gene's germline CDR1 is LGHDT and CDR2 YNNKEL (reference sequence). CDR3 coding DNA: TGTGCCAGCAGCCATAGTGGCACAGATACGCAGTATTTT. This encodes CASSHSGTDTQYF.

The V call is TRBV7-2, the J call TRBJ1-5, with no clear D. V lost 5 bases and J lost 0, with 11 bases in between. Germline CDR1 is SGHTA and CDR2 is FQGNSA. The CDR3 has 15 amino acids. The CDR3 region has the DNA TGTGCCAGCAGCGAATACAAAAATAGCAATCAGCCCCAGCATTTT. Translated, it gives CASSEYKNSNQPQHF.

The V and J genes are TRBV28 and TRBJ1-1; 9 nucleotides align to TRBD1. The V segment lost 6 bases and the J segment 6 bases; nucleotides outside the gene matches: 11. Germline V gene data show CDR1 as MDHEN and CDR2 as SYDVKM. This CDR3 is 15 amino acids long. The DNA of the CDR3 is TGTGCCAGCAGGACGGGGGACAGGGAGTACGCTGAAGCTTTCTTT. Its protein is CASRTGDREYAEAFF.

The chain joins TRBV7-8 to TRBJ2-7; tentative D call: TRBD1 (6 bases). In germline, CDR1 is SGHVS, CDR2 FQNEAQ. This CDR3 spans 15 amino acids. The V end was cut by 4 bases, the J end by 2 bases, with 15 bases between. The CDR3 sequence is CASSWGQGVPYEQYF. CDR3 bases: TGTGCCAGCAGCTGGGGACAAGGCGTTCCCTACGAGCAGTACTTC.

V gene TRBV28 combines with J gene TRBJ2-7, with D perhaps TRBD1 (6 bases). Germline V gives CDR1 MDHEN, CDR2 SYDVKM. The CDR3 is 13 amino acids. Trimming stripped 6 bases from V and 4 bases from J, with 13 bases between. DNA for the CDR3: TGTGCCAGCAGCCGAGCACAGGGTTACGAGCAGTACTTC. Encoded protein: CASSRAQGYEQYF.

The chain recombines TRBV27 with TRBJ2-7; 9 positions agree with TRBD1. V shed 6 bases, J shed 7 bases, and the junction held 19 bases outside the gene matches. The CDR3 has 17 residues. Germline CDR1 reads MNHEY; CDR2 reads SMNVEV (reference sequence). DNA for the CDR3: TGTGCCAGCAGATATCCCCCATGGACAGGGGTTTATAGAGAGCAGTACTTC. Its translation: CASRYPPWTGVYREQYF.